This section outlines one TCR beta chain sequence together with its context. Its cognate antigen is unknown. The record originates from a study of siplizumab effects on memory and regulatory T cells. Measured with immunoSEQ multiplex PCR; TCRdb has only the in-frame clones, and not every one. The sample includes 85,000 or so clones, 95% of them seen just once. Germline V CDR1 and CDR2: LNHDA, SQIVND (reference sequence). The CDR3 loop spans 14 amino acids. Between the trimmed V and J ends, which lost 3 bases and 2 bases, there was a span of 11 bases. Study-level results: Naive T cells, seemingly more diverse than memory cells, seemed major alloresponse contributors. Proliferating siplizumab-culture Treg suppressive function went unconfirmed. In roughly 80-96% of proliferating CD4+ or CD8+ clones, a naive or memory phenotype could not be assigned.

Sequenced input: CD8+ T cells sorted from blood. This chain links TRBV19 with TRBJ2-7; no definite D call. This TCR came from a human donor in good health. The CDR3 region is CASSISQGAYEQYF. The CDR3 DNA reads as TGTGCCAGTAGTATCAGTCAAGGAGCCTACGAGCAGTACTTC.